These 23 T cell receptor beta chains originate from one sample sequenced in a study of cytomegalovirus exposure and HLA in healthy donors (dated by TCRdb to 2017 to 2019). The library was obtained by the immunoSEQ multiplex PCR assay. A mixture of 60 forward primers for TCR Vbeta segments and 13 reverse primers for TCR Jbeta segments was used in the multiplex PCR. The clones in this table, taken by TCRdb from immuneACCESS, are in-frame only. Not every clone is retained; where verified, under half of the shortfall comes from an unresolved V gene, and the cause of the rest is unknown. The sample includes 130,000 to 150,000 clones, with 72% observed a single time. Together, the top ten hold 2% to 2.5% of the sample. Sequencing was carried out using PBMCs. Receptors were obtained from a man aged 35-49 years in good health and CMV-seronegative.

This chain uses TRBV7-2 with TRBJ2-3, with 7 bases matching TRBD2. Losses at the gene ends were 2 bases for V and 6 bases for J; bases not matched to a gene: 5. In germline, CDR1 is SGHTA, CDR2 FQGNSA. The CDR3 is made up of 14 amino acids. CDR3 residues: CASSLRLAVDTQYF. CDR3 bases: TGTGCCAGCAGCTTAAGGCTAGCGGTGGATACGCAGTATTTT. The whole variable domain, filled in from reference TRBV7-2 and TRBJ2-3, reads GAGVSQSPSNKVTEKGKDVELRCDPISGHTALYWYRQSLGQGLEFLIYFQGNSAPDKSGLPSDRFSAERTGGSVSTLTIQRTQQEDSAVYLCASSLRLAVDTQYFGPGTRLTVL.

This clone was observed a handful of times. The rearrangement links TRBV6-5 to TRBJ1-1, with D perhaps TRBD1 (6 bases). The V gene lost 6 bases and the J gene lost 4 bases, with 15 bases spanning the gap. The CDR3 contains 14 residues. From germline, CDR1 is MNHEY and CDR2 SVGAGI. CDR3 bases: TGTGCCAGCAGCAACCCCCAGGGGTTCACTGAAGCTTTCTTT. Its protein product is CASSNPQGFTEAFF.

This clone has only a few counts. This rearrangement joins TRBV28 to TRBJ2-7, with D possibly matching TRBD1 (6 bases). This CDR3 has 14 amino acids. V was pared by 8 bases and J by 6 bases, with 20 bases between. Germline V gene sequence: CDR1 MDHEN, CDR2 SYDVKM. The CDR3 DNA is TGTGCCAGCCACCCGGGACATGACTTTGCCGAGCAGTACTTC. As protein: CASHPGHDFAEQYF.

This clone was detected only once. The chain is built from TRBV5-4 and TRBJ2-7; D possibly corresponds to TRBD2 (5 bases). CDR3 size: 14 residues. The V gene's germline CDR1 is SGHNT and CDR2 YYREEE (reference sequence). V lost 4 bases and J lost 3, with 14 bases in between. DNA for the CDR3: TGTGCCAGCAGCCCTACTAGGACGGGCTACGAGCAGTACTTC. This codes for CASSPTRTGYEQYF. The full variable domain, its missing parts supplied by reference TRBV5-4 and TRBJ2-7, is ETGVTQSPTHLIKTRGQQVTLRCSSQSGHNTVSWYQQALGQGPQFIFQYYREEENGRGNFPPRFSGLQFPNYSSELNVNALELDDSALYLCASSPTRTGYEQYFGPGTRLTVT.

This clone was seen a handful of times. The V gene is TRBV11-2, the J gene TRBJ1-2, with TRBD1 matching 9 bases. Germline CDR1 and CDR2: SGHAT and FQNNGV. The CDR3 is 17 amino acids. J gave up 4 bases and V 1 base, and 10 bases lay outside the gene matches. The CDR3 spells CASSLVGDRGVSYGYTF. As DNA, the CDR3 is TGTGCCAGCAGCTTAGTTGGAGACAGGGGGGTGAGCTATGGCTACACCTTC.

The chain has TRBV5-1 and TRBJ2-1; 9 nucleotides line up with TRBD2. V gave up 0 bases and J gave up 10 bases; unmatched junction bases: 8. This CDR3 is built from 15 residues. Germline V gene sequence: CDR1 SGHRS, CDR2 YFSETQ. CDR3 DNA sequence: TGCGCCAGCAGCTTGGTTGCGGGAGGGCCCGAGGAGCAGTTCTTC. Its protein product is CASSLVAGGPEEQFF.

This clone was found a few times. The CDR3 loop reads CASSDREGRDTQYF. In DNA form, the CDR3 reads TGTGCCAGCAGTGACAGGGAGGGGAGAGATACGCAGTATTTT. The chain is built from TRBV6-4 and TRBJ2-3, with 7 bases lining up with TRBD2. The length of the CDR3 is 14 residues. Germline values: CDR1 MRHNA, CDR2 SNTAGT. V lost 2 bases to trimming and J lost 5 bases; unmatched junction nucleotides: 4.

The rearrangement uses TRBV11-3 and TRBJ2-3, with D tentatively TRBD1 (5 bases). Germline V CDR1 and CDR2: SGHNT, YENEEA. CDR3 length: 15 residues. Deletions cut 1 base from V and 2 bases from J, with 10 bases between. In nucleotides, the CDR3 is TGTGCCAGCAGCTTAGGGGGCGGCGACACAGATACGCAGTATTTT. It yields the protein CASSLGGGDTDTQYF.

V is TRBV5-1 and J is TRBJ2-7; TRBD1 matches at 9 bases. Germline V lookup: CDR1 SGHRS, CDR2 YFSETQ. The CDR3 totals 16 residues. The J segment lost 3 bases and the V segment lost 4 bases, leaving 11 bases of the junction unmatched. Written as DNA, the CDR3 is TGCGCCAGCAGCGTGGATCCGGGACAGGGCGTCTACGAGCAGTACTTC. Amino acids: CASSVDPGQGVYEQYF.

The chain joins TRBV19 to TRBJ1-1, with 8 positions matching TRBD1. The CDR3 runs 14 residues. Germline V gene sequence: CDR1 LNHDA, CDR2 SQIVND (reference sequence). V was clipped by 6 bases and J by 5 bases; unmatched bases: 8. The CDR3 spells CASRWQGARTEAFF. CDR3 bases: TGTGCCAGTAGGTGGCAGGGGGCAAGGACTGAAGCTTTCTTT.

V is TRBV19 and J is TRBJ2-5, with D possibly being TRBD1 (5 bases). Germline V lookup: CDR1 LNHDA, CDR2 SQIVND (reference sequence). The CDR3 totals 13 residues. V was shortened by 2 bases and J by 5 bases, with 9 bases between the two germline ends. CDR3 nucleotides: TGTGCCAGTAGTATACAGGGTAGGGAGACCCAGTACTTC. Translating gives CASSIQGRETQYF.

CDR3 coding DNA: TGTGCCAGCAGGGGACAGGGTTACTATGGCTACACCTTC. This encodes CASRGQGYYGYTF. This sequence joins TRBV5-6 and TRBJ1-2; 9 positions agree with TRBD1. The CDR3 is made up of 13 amino acids. From germline, CDR1 is SGHDT and CDR2 YYEEEE. Germline trimming cut 5 bases from V and 3 bases from J; bases unmatched to any gene: 2.

The rearrangement links TRBV5-1 to TRBJ2-7, with 11 bases that match TRBD2. The J segment lost 3 bases and the V segment lost 6 bases, leaving 5 bases of the junction unmatched. Germline lookup yields CDR1 SGHRS and CDR2 YFSETQ. CDR3 length equals 14 residues. The CDR3: CASNIAGGDYEQYF. Here the CDR3 DNA reads TGCGCCAGCAACATAGCGGGGGGGGACTACGAGCAGTACTTC. The full variable domain, in which reference TRBV5-1 and TRBJ2-7 provide the parts outside the CDR3, is KAGVTQTPRYLIKTRGQQVTLSCSPISGHRSVSWYQQTPGQGLQFLFEYFSETQRNKGNFPGRFSGRQFSNSRSEMNVSTLELGDSALYLCASNIAGGDYEQYFGPGTRLTVT.

The J gene is TRBJ1-1, the V gene TRBV28, with a weak D call TRBD1 (5 bases). In germline, CDR1 is MDHEN, CDR2 SYDVKM. Trimming took off 6 bases at V and 6 bases at J, with 14 bases between the two ends. The CDR3 is made up of 13 amino acids. For the CDR3, the DNA is TGTGCCAGCAGACGAACCGGGGGAGCTGAAGCTTTCTTT. Translated, it gives CASRRTGGAEAFF.

This clone occurred once. The chain is built from TRBV2 and TRBJ2-7; a possible D gene is TRBD1 (5 bases). The V end was cut by 5 bases, the J end by 3 bases, with 11 bases between. From germline, CDR1 is SNHLY and CDR2 FYNNEI. This CDR3 is 13 amino acids long. As DNA, the CDR3 is TGTGCCAGCAGTCCCCTAGGACACTACGAGCAGTACTTC. It yields the protein CASSPLGHYEQYF.

This clone is a singleton in its sample. The rearrangement uses TRBV4-2 and TRBJ2-1; 9 nucleotides align to TRBD2. CDR1 LGHNA and CDR2 YNFKEQ come from the germline V gene. This CDR3 is built from 16 residues. The ends lost 4 bases at V and 2 bases at J; junction bases unmatched: 6. The CDR3, as DNA: TGTGCCAGCAGCCCTCGGCTAGCGGGAACCTACAATGAGCAGTTCTTC. This codes for CASSPRLAGTYNEQFF.

This clone was seen a single time. V and J are TRBV6-5 and TRBJ2-7; 14 positions match TRBD2. The V and J ends lost 7 bases and 12 bases, in that order; junction bases with no gene match: 11. Germline V gives CDR1 MNHEY, CDR2 SVGAGI. The CDR3 is made up of 14 amino acids. The DNA of the CDR3 is TGTGCCAGCACCCCTCGACTAGCGGGAGGGTGGCTGTACTTC. This sequence encodes CASTPRLAGGWLYF.

The V call is TRBV4-1, the J call TRBJ2-7; TRBD1 matches at 9 bases. This CDR3 comprises 15 residues. V was pared by 4 bases and J by 1 base, with 5 bases of the junction left unmatched. Germline values: CDR1 MGHRA, CDR2 YSYEKL. CDR3 loop: CASSPGQGLSYEQYF. The CDR3, as DNA: TGCGCCAGCAGCCCTGGACAGGGGCTTTCCTACGAGCAGTACTTC.

Here the CDR3 DNA reads TGTGCCAGTAGGAATAGGGGGCTTGACTATGGCTACACCTTC. This gives the protein CASRNRGLDYGYTF. The chain is built from TRBV19 and TRBJ1-2; 7 positions match TRBD1. Germline trimming cut 6 bases from V and 3 bases from J; bases unmatched to any gene: 7. The V gene's germline CDR1 is LNHDA and CDR2 SQIVND (reference sequence). The CDR3 spans 14 residues.

This chain joins TRBV5-1 and TRBJ2-7; D remains ambiguous. The CDR3 runs 13 residues. V was pared by 4 bases and J by 4 bases, with 12 bases between. Germline values: CDR1 SGHRS, CDR2 YFSETQ. DNA of the CDR3: TGCGCCAGCAGCACCAGGCCGACGTACGAGCAGTACTTC. Translating it yields CASSTRPTYEQYF.

This clone has a handful of counts. The chain combines TRBV5-1 with TRBJ2-3, with D perhaps matching TRBD1 (5 bases). The CDR3 is made up of 16 amino acids. V lost 2 bases to trimming and J lost 4 bases, with 17 bases between them. Germline V lookup: CDR1 SGHRS, CDR2 YFSETQ. In DNA form, the CDR3 reads TGCGCCAGCAGCTTCCCGACCCGGGCCAGGGCAGATACGCAGTATTTT. Its translation is CASSFPTRARADTQYF.

The CDR3 DNA reads as TGTGCCAGCAGCCGGGTCGGGGAGCTGTTTTTT. This codes for CASSRVGELFF. This chain links TRBV6-5 with TRBJ2-2; no clear D. This CDR3 contains 11 residues. Germline CDR1 reads MNHEY; CDR2 reads SVGAGI. Trimming took 6 bases from V and 7 from J, leaving 6 bases between them.

The genes are TRBV5-1 and TRBJ2-2, with D unresolved. Germline assignment: CDR1 SGHRS and CDR2 YFSETQ. This CDR3 has 15 residues. V was shortened by 1 base and J by 3 bases, with 10 bases between the two germline ends. The chain's CDR3 is CASSLSFTDTGELFF. CDR3 bases: TGCGCCAGCAGCTTGAGTTTTACGGACACCGGGGAGCTGTTTTTT.